This T cell receptor (beta chain) was obtained from a study of regulatory T cells in long-lasting Graves disease. Noted time point: persistent/refractory GD, antithyroid drugs over 5 years with positive TRAb. There was RNA extracted from PBMCs, and the TCR library was made from it. It was American Thyroid Association guidelines that determined Graves' disease diagnosis. In its sample, this clonotype was seen many times. As yet, its antigen is unknown. General study findings and limits: With a few thousand shared public clonotypes, persistent patients exceeded new patients, who shared more than 750. TCR diversity was lower in persistent Graves' patients (versus newly diagnosed ones).

The germline V gene has CDR1 KGHSH and CDR2 LQKENI. V lost 6 bases, J lost 4 bases, and 11 bases stayed unmatched. The CDR3 totals 15 residues. Arm-PCR with iRepertoire HTBI primers amplified the CDR3 regions for these TCR beta libraries. TCRdb re-analysed the multiplex PCR reads in MiXCR, keeping a single row per CDR3 protein. This sample yields about 420,000 distinct CDR3 sequences, of which around 24% are seen a single time; about a quarter belongs to the top ten. The rearrangement joins TRBV18 to TRBJ2-5, with 7 nucleotides matching TRBD1. This clonotype was sampled from a female donor with Graves disease. The sample was peripheral blood mononuclear cells (PBMCs), taken when the disease was refractory, from a patient treated with antithyroid drugs. CDR3 amino acids: CASSPRGLEGETQYF. CDR3 nucleotides: TGTGCCAGCTCCCCAAGGGGGCTAGAGGGAGAGACCCAGTACTTC.